This TCR beta chain comes out of a study of blood T cell repertoires in COVID-19. The wider study: Sites across the United States, Italy and Spain contributed samples from acute and convalescent COVID-19. PBMCs, B-cell-depleted T cells, or T cells provided the cDNA or gDNA that made up the material.

Losses at the gene ends were 6 bases for V and 0 bases for J; bases not matched to a gene: 9. CDR1 is LNHDA, CDR2 SQIVND, per germline (reference sequence). The length of the CDR3 is 17 residues. Under the authors' procedure: Amplification with reference gene primers provided the estimates of nucleated cell counts. Some clones are missing from TCRdb's copy, which holds only in-frame ones; the method was immunoSEQ multiplex PCR. Clonal size and the V and J genes are those of that table, whereas D and trimming came from the DNA. The sample consists of roughly 120,000 clones, around 78% of them appearing once.

The origin of this receptor is a woman between 55 and 75 years old with acute or convalescent COVID-19. The sample comprised peripheral blood. The rearrangement joins TRBV19 to TRBJ1-5, with 9 bases matching TRBD1. The CDR3 spells CASRGGQGHYSNQPQHF. The CDR3 region has the DNA TGTGCCAGTAGGGGGGGACAGGGTCATTATAGCAATCAGCCCCAGCATTTT.